The clone carrying this TCR beta chain was detected a few times. The entry originates in a study of blood T cell repertoires in COVID-19. Study at large: Sites across the United States, Italy and Spain contributed samples from acute and convalescent COVID-19.

Germline values: CDR1 SGHTA, CDR2 FQGNSA. V dropped 2 bases and J dropped 1 base, with 11 bases sitting between them. The CDR3 is 15 residues long. The protocol was immunoSEQ multiplex PCR, while the TCRdb copy is restricted to in-frame clones and leaves out a portion. Found here are approximately 89,000 clones, 75% to 85% of them singletons; the top ten hold under 20%. The clonotype was recovered from a human donor in a cohort sampled during active COVID-19. The sequenced sample consisted of peripheral blood. This chain connects TRBV7-2 to TRBJ1-1; unclear D gene. CDR3 region: CASSLYAVSNTEAFF. CDR3 bases: TGTGCCAGCAGCTTATATGCGGTATCGAACACTGAAGCTTTCTTT.